This T cell receptor beta chain was recorded in a study of shared clonotypes between healthy human individuals. The study, taken as a whole, reports: For sorted subsets, rarefaction showed incomplete sequencing despite large depth. The study found lower generation probabilities in non-shared clonotypes than in those shared by all four donors. Several donors held 5% to 5.5% of naive CD4 clonotypes in common.

The investigators split CD4+ cells into a CD45RA+ naive subset and a CD45RA-negative memory subset. Germline V gene data show CDR1 as MDHEN and CDR2 as SYDVKM. V lost 7 bases to trimming and J lost 8 bases, with 14 bases between them. This CDR3 contains 12 residues. Using immunoSEQ multiplex PCR, the repertoire was profiled, and TCRdb retains in-frame clones only, with some absent. The top ten clones hold about 0.38% of a sample with about 2.4 million clones, over 85% of them seen once. Comment on this clone: Its antigen is not known.

This chain uses TRBV28 with TRBJ1-1; D uncertain. Material for sequencing was naive CD4+ T cells from PBMCs. The subset denotes: CD45RA+ positively selected. The receptor's source is a man younger than 30 in good health. Some clones in this sample may be carry-over from other donors' samples. The CDR3, as DNA: TGTGCCAGCATCACACAATACCGAGAAGCTTTCTTT. Protein: CASITQYREAFF.